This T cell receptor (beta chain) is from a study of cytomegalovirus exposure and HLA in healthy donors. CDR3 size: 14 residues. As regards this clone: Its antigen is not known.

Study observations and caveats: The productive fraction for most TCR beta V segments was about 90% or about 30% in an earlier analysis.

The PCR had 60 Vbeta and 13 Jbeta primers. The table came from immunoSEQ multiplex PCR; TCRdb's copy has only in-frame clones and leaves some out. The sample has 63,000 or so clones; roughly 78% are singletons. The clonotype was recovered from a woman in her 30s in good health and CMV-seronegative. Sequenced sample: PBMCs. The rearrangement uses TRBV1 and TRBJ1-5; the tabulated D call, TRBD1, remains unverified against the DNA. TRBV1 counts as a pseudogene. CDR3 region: CTSSPTGPNQPQHF. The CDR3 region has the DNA TGCACCAGCAGTCCGACAGGACCAAATCAGCCCCAGCATTTT.